This T cell receptor (beta chain) was captured by sequencing in a study of cytomegalovirus exposure and HLA in healthy donors. From germline, CDR1 is MNHEY and CDR2 SVGAGI. CDR3 length: 15 amino acids. Trimming cost V 0 bases and J 7 bases, with 15 bases left between them. Study findings and constraints: HLA allele associations emerged for 16,951 TCR beta sequences in a later analysis, at 0.05 false discovery rate. TCR beta chains associated with HLA were, in a later analysis, more clonally expanded than equally common others. Later analysis showed most CMV-associated TCR beta chains appearing HLA-restricted.

This clone came up a few times. As yet, its antigen is unknown. PCR employed 60 Vbeta and 13 Jbeta primers. Only in-frame clones appear in the TCRdb table, and some are missing; sequencing was by immunoSEQ multiplex PCR. This table holds 130,000 or so clones, approximately 8.7% found once. Sequenced sample: PBMCs. This sequence was found in a man aged 35 to 55 in good health and CMV-seronegative. The rearrangement uses TRBV6-5 and TRBJ2-5; no definite D call. DNA of the CDR3: TGTGCCAGCAGTTACTCTGGGCCACCGGTTGCGACCCAGTACTTC. Translating gives CASSYSGPPVATQYF.